These 13 T cell receptor beta chains share one sample of origin, sequenced in a study of cytomegalovirus exposure and HLA in healthy donors. 60 Vbeta and 13 Jbeta primers were used in PCR. Sequenced by immunoSEQ multiplex PCR; TCRdb stores in-frame clones only, minus some. The repertoire includes 200,000 to 250,000 clones, 85% to 90% of them detected once, and over 1% sits in the top ten. The sequencing input was PBMCs. All receptors derive from a human donor in good health.

The V gene is TRBV28, the J gene TRBJ1-1, with D perhaps matching TRBD1 (5 bases). Trimming took 3 bases from V and 1 from J, leaving 12 bases between them. The CDR3 loop spans 15 amino acids. CDR1 and CDR2 from the germline V gene are MDHEN and SYDVKM. In DNA, the CDR3 is TGTGCCAGCAGTTTCAGGGCGGCAGGGAACACTGAAGCTTTCTTT. It is translated as CASSFRAAGNTEAFF.

This clone appeared once. V is TRBV7-2 and J is TRBJ1-5, with D hard to call. The V gene's germline CDR1 is SGHTA and CDR2 FQGNSA. V was trimmed by 3 bases and J by 0 bases, leaving 9 bases between them. The CDR3 is made up of 15 amino acids. The CDR3 region is CASSFIADSNQPQHF. The CDR3 bases are TGTGCCAGCAGCTTCATAGCAGATAGCAATCAGCCCCAGCATTTT. Using reference TRBV7-2 and TRBJ1-5 for the parts outside the CDR3, the full variable domain is GAGVSQSPSNKVTEKGKDVELRCDPISGHTALYWYRQSLGQGLEFLIYFQGNSAPDKSGLPSDRFSAERTGGSVSTLTIQRTQQEDSAVYLCASSFIADSNQPQHFGDGTRLSIL.

CDR3 amino acids: CATFRGSQINQPQHF. DNA for the CDR3: TGTGCCACCTTTAGGGGTAGTCAGATAAATCAGCCCCAGCATTTT. This sequence joins TRBV28 and TRBJ1-5, with D maybe TRBD1 (5 bases). The CDR3 length is 15 residues. The V end was cut by 10 bases, the J end by 4 bases, with 20 bases between. Germline loops: CDR1 MDHEN, CDR2 SYDVKM.

This chain connects TRBV30 to TRBJ1-6, with unresolved D. Germline lookup yields CDR1 GTSNPN and CDR2 SVGIG (reference sequence). Trimming took 2 bases from V and 8 from J, leaving 10 bases between them. The CDR3 is 13 residues long. The CDR3, as DNA: TGTGCCTGGAGTTCTCTAGTTGATTCACCCCTCCACTTT. Translated: CAWSSLVDSPLHF.

The V and J genes are TRBV7-9 and TRBJ1-1, with 9 bases that match TRBD1. The ends lost 5 bases at V and 1 base at J; junction bases unmatched: 8. Germline CDR1 reads SEHNR; CDR2 reads FQNEAQ (reference sequence). The CDR3 runs 16 residues. The CDR3 bases are TGTGCCAGCAGCCCGAAACAGGGGGCAGGGAACACTGAAGCTTTCTTT. Residues: CASSPKQGAGNTEAFF.

J is TRBJ2-5 and V is TRBV11-3, with TRBD2 matching 10 bases. CDR3 length equals 16 residues. V shed 0 bases and J 5 bases; nucleotides not matched to a gene: 6. The germline CDR1 and CDR2 sequences are SGHNT and YENEEA. DNA of the CDR3: TGTGCCAGCAGCTTAGAGTCTAGCGGGAGTCGGGAGACCCAGTACTTC. Translation: CASSLESSGSRETQYF.

The chain carries TRBV7-8 and TRBJ2-3, with 7 bases that match TRBD1. The CDR3 is made up of 15 amino acids. Germline values: CDR1 SGHVS, CDR2 FQNEAQ. V dropped 0 bases and J dropped 7; count of bases not matched to a gene: 7. This CDR3 is CASSLALTGSYTQYF. The DNA of the CDR3 is TGTGCCAGCAGCTTAGCTCTGACAGGGTCCTATACGCAGTATTTT.

The chain combines TRBV27 with TRBJ1-3, with D possibly TRBD1 on 6 matching bases. Between the trimmed V and J ends, which lost 2 bases and 2 bases, there was a span of 10 bases. The CDR3 consists of 15 residues. Germline V gene data show CDR1 as MNHEY and CDR2 as SMNVEV (reference sequence). The CDR3 protein is CASSLLGAPGNTIYF. CDR3 DNA sequence: TGTGCCAGCAGTTTACTGGGGGCACCTGGAAACACCATATATTTT.

The rearrangement uses TRBV6-5 and TRBJ1-5, with a weak D call TRBD1 (5 bases). V lost 0 bases to trimming and J lost 16 bases, with 16 bases between them. The germline V gene has CDR1 MNHEY and CDR2 SVGAGI. The CDR3 length is 13 residues. CDR3 residues: CASSYSPTAPRHF. The CDR3 DNA reads as TGTGCCAGCAGTTACTCCCCGACAGCCCCCCGACATTTT.

The chain employs TRBV7-3 and TRBJ1-2; D is perhaps TRBD1 (5 bases). Germline V gene sequence: CDR1 SGHTA, CDR2 FQGTGA. V lost 0 bases to trimming and J lost 5 bases, with 22 bases between them. This CDR3 spans 18 amino acids. CDR3 loop: CASSLTPLGGSGEYGYTF. The CDR3 nucleotides are TGTGCCAGCAGCTTAACCCCGCTGGGGGGTTCGGGGGAGTATGGCTACACCTTC.

This chain joins TRBV7-9 and TRBJ1-1, with D tentatively TRBD1 (6 bases). Germline CDR1 is SEHNR and CDR2 is FQNEAQ (reference sequence). CDR3 length: 15 amino acids. The V gene lost 4 bases and the J gene lost 3 bases, with 15 bases spanning the gap. This chain's CDR3 is CASSSRGAWDTEAFF. The CDR3 nucleotides read TGTGCCAGCAGCTCCCGGGGGGCTTGGGACACTGAAGCTTTCTTT.

The chain has TRBV27 and TRBJ2-7; D is perhaps TRBD2 (6 bases). This CDR3 is built from 15 residues. Germline V lookup: CDR1 MNHEY, CDR2 SMNVEV (reference sequence). The V gene lost 7 bases and the J gene lost 0 bases, with 16 bases spanning the gap. CDR3 bases: TGTGCCAGCACCCAGATGTCTAGCGTCTCCTACGAGCAGTACTTC. This sequence encodes CASTQMSSVSYEQYF.

This sequence joins TRBV19 and TRBJ2-3; 8 nucleotides agree with TRBD2. The V gene end was trimmed by 7 bases and the J gene end by 4 bases; junction bases not matched to a gene: 7. This CDR3 comprises 14 residues. Per germline, CDR1 LNHDA and CDR2 SQIVND (reference sequence). CDR3 in DNA: TGTGCCAGTAAGCGGGAGTCCTCCGCAGATACGCAGTATTTT. Translating it yields CASKRESSADTQYF. Full variable domain (rest looked up from reference TRBV19 and TRBJ2-3): DGGITQSPKYLFRKEGQNVTLSCEQNLNHDAMYWYRQDPGQGLRLIYYSQIVNDFQKGDIAEGYSVSREKKESFPLTVTSAQKNPTAFYLCASKRESSADTQYFGPGTRLTVL.